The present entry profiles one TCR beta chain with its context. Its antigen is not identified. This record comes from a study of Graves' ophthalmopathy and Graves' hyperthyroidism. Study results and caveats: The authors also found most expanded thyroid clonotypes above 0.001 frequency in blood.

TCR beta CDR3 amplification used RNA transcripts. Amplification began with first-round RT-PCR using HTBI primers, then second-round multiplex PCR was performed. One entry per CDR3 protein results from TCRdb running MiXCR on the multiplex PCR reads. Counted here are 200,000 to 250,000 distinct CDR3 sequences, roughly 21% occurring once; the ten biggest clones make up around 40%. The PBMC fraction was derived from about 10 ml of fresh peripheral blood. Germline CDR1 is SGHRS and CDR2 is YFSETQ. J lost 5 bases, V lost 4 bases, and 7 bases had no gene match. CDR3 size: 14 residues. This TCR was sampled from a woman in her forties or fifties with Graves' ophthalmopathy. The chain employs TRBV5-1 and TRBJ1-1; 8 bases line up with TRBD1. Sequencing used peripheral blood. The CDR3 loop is CASSTGQGGTEAFF. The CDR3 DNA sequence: TGCGCCAGCAGCACTGGACAGGGTGGAACTGAAGCTTTCTTT.